The rows below give T cell receptor beta chains drawn from one sample of a study of T cell responses to AZD1222 COVID-19 vaccine. Sequencing used immunoSEQ multiplex PCR; TCRdb keeps in-frame clones, though not all of them. The top ten hold 5% to 7.5% of the sample, which has roughly 110,000 clones, over 80% seen once. The source was peripheral blood, collected 28 days after the second AZD1222 dose. The receptors shown here come from an adult who received the AZD1222 COVID-19 vaccine. CDR3s include the opening cysteine and the closing phenylalanine or tryptophan.

v_call: TRBV9
cdr3_aa: CASSVGGRINTEAFF

v_call: TRBV5-1
cdr3_aa: CASSLKWAQVTYEQYF

v_call: TRBV5-5
cdr3_aa: CASSSRPTTSQPQHF

v_call: TRBV12-3/TRBV12-4
cdr3_aa: CASSFQQSEAFF

v_call: TRBV28
cdr3_aa: CASSLLGETQYF

v_call: TRBV27
cdr3_aa: CASSPRDRGYTGELFF

v_call: TRBV7-9
cdr3_aa: CASSLALPTEAFF

v_call: TRBV5-6
cdr3_aa: CASSLVAGAYSSYEQYF

v_call: TRBV27
cdr3_aa: CASSWTGGNNQPQHF

v_call: TRBV5-4
cdr3_aa: CASSRTGAGTEAFF

v_call: TRBV6-1
cdr3_aa: CASSDQASGNTIYF

v_call: TRBV7-6
cdr3_aa: CASSVGLAGERAYNEQFF

v_call: TRBV5-1
cdr3_aa: CASSFRMNTEAFF

v_call: TRBV5-1
cdr3_aa: CASSLVFTGVDTEAFF

v_call: TRBV5-8
cdr3_aa: CASSLGIRSSGNTIYF

v_call: TRBV11-1
cdr3_aa: CASSLTRQPQHF

v_call: TRBV29-1
cdr3_aa: CSVASGLSDEQYF

v_call: TRBV28
cdr3_aa: CASSRTGDQPQHF

v_call: TRBV4-3
cdr3_aa: CASSPRESGSRLAETQYF

v_call: TRBV6-5
cdr3_aa: CASTGTAYEQYF

v_call: TRBV18
cdr3_aa: CASSRGQENYGYTF

v_call: TRBV6-6
cdr3_aa: CASSQDAAGGDF

v_call: TRBV6-6
cdr3_aa: CASGLAGNYNEQFF

v_call: TRBV19
cdr3_aa: CASSIVGTGEKGYTF

v_call: TRBV6-5
cdr3_aa: CASSYSVGPTSYEQYF

v_call: TRBV5-6
cdr3_aa: CASSLGDSSSTDTQYF

v_call: TRBV4-1
cdr3_aa: CASSRDSGNQPQHF

v_call: TRBV7-6
cdr3_aa: CASSLEGQGFLLEANVLTF

v_call: TRBV14
cdr3_aa: CASSKRQGNSYEQYF

v_call: TRBV6-5
cdr3_aa: CASSYEGGTYGYTF

v_call: TRBV25-1
cdr3_aa: CASSEQGQPQHF

v_call: TRBV5-1
cdr3_aa: CASTDWQVNSPLHF

v_call: TRBV11-2
cdr3_aa: CASSVLDTSEGYTF

v_call: TRBV3-1/TRBV3-2
cdr3_aa: CASSLTGVSTGELFF

v_call: TRBV28
cdr3_aa: CASSRGLSNQPQHF

v_call: TRBV11-3
cdr3_aa: CASSQGTDTMNTEAFF

v_call: TRBV6-5
cdr3_aa: CASSKRTGSYEQYF

v_call: TRBV27
cdr3_aa: CASSLSAGEKPYEQYF

v_call: TRBV25-1
cdr3_aa: CASSESGLAEHTDTQYF

v_call: TRBV11-2
cdr3_aa: CASSSGQIMNTEAFF

v_call: TRBV11-2
cdr3_aa: CASSLNLASYQYNEQFF

v_call: TRBV7-2
cdr3_aa: CASSLANANQPQHF

v_call: TRBV4-2
cdr3_aa: CASSQRPSSYNEQFF

v_call: TRBV7-8
cdr3_aa: CASSRGGNSPLHF

v_call: TRBV4-1
cdr3_aa: CASSQGFSGQLFSPLHF

v_call: TRBV18
cdr3_aa: CASSPSHYNSPLHF